One and the same sample provided the 31 T cell receptor beta chains below, sequenced in a study of response to subunit inactivated influenza vaccine. TCRdb fed the RT-PCR reads into MiXCR, producing one record per CDR3 protein. The table has roughly 520,000 distinct CDR3 sequences, over 25% seen once; the top ten hold 1.5% to 2%. Sequencing was performed on CD4+ T cells sorted from PBMCs, taken 4 to 6 days after vaccination. Source of these receptors: a man aged 45-65 years who received an inactivated influenza vaccine.

The V gene is TRBV30, the J gene TRBJ1-1; tentative D call: TRBD1 (5 bases). Trimming shortened V by 0 bases and J by 3 bases, and 8 bases separated the two germline ends. Germline V CDR1 and CDR2: GTSNPN, SVGIG (reference sequence). CDR3 length: 13 amino acids. In DNA, the CDR3 is TGTGCCTGGAGTGTACAAGGGGACACTGAAGCTTTCTTT. It codes for CAWSVQGDTEAFF. Using reference TRBV30 and TRBJ1-1 for the parts outside the CDR3, the full variable domain is SQTIHQWPATLVQPVGSPLSLECTVEGTSNPNLYWYRQAAGRGLQLLFYSVGIGQISSEVPQNLSASRPQDRQFILSSKKLLLSDSGFYLCAWSVQGDTEAFFGQGTRLTVV.

The chain carries TRBV6-4 and TRBJ2-1, with 13 bases aligning to TRBD2. The CDR3 is made up of 19 amino acids. Germline V gene data show CDR1 as MRHNA and CDR2 as SNTAGT. The V gene end was trimmed by 5 bases and the J gene end by 0 bases; junction bases not matched to a gene: 10. CDR3 protein: CASSRLAGGLKSSYNEQFF. The DNA of the CDR3 is TGTGCCAGCAGTCGACTAGCGGGAGGCCTCAAGAGCTCCTACAATGAGCAGTTCTTC.

This clonotype was picked up a small number of times. The chain combines TRBV10-3 with TRBJ2-7; 9 bases map to TRBD2. This CDR3 has 15 amino acids. CDR1 and CDR2 (germline): ENHRY, SYGVKD. J gave up 6 bases and V 11 bases, and 17 bases lay outside the gene matches. CDR3 region: CASGASGAQGSEQYF. The CDR3 DNA follows: TGTGCCTCCGGGGCTAGCGGGGCTCAAGGAAGCGAGCAGTACTTC.

This clonotype was recorded a few times. J is TRBJ1-5 and V is TRBV2; 7 bases agree with TRBD1. J was trimmed by 7 bases and V by 8 bases; bases with no gene match: 11. Germline V gene data show CDR1 as SNHLY and CDR2 as FYNNEI. This CDR3 spans 14 amino acids. CDR3 bases: TGTGCCAGCGACACCGGGACAGTTGACCAGCCCCAGCATTTT. It encodes CASDTGTVDQPQHF.

The J gene is TRBJ2-2, the V gene TRBV5-5; the D is unclear. V gave up 0 bases and J gave up 2 bases, with 14 bases separating them. The CDR3 contains 17 residues. In germline, CDR1 is SGHKS, CDR2 YYEKEE (reference sequence). The CDR3 here is CASSLAWASENTGELFF. The CDR3 region has the DNA TGTGCCAGCAGCTTGGCATGGGCCAGCGAAAACACCGGGGAGCTGTTTTTT.

The chain's CDR3 is CASSSEVGTGRLYTF. The CDR3 DNA reads TGTGCCAGCAGCTCCGAAGTCGGGACAGGGCGTCTCTACACCTTC. This chain uses TRBV7-2 with TRBJ1-2; 9 bases line up with TRBD1. The CDR3 covers 15 residues. The V segment lost 4 bases and the J segment 10 bases; nucleotides outside the gene matches: 13. Germline CDR1 SGHTA, CDR2 FQGNSA.

This clonotype was seen only once. This chain connects TRBV5-8 to TRBJ2-5; no definite D call. In germline, CDR1 is SGHTS, CDR2 YDEGEE. V dropped 0 bases and J dropped 9 bases, with 9 bases sitting between them. The CDR3 runs to 12 residues. The CDR3 coding sequence is TGTGCCAGCAGCTTGGCGGTAACGGCCCAGTACTTC. Translating it yields CASSLAVTAQYF.

This clonotype was recorded a few times. The chain recombines TRBV7-8 with TRBJ2-1, with a weak D call TRBD2 (7 bases). Looked up from germline, CDR1 is SGHVS and CDR2 is FQNEAQ. V was cut by 5 bases and J by 2 bases, with 22 bases left in between. There are 18 residues in the CDR3. CDR3 DNA sequence: TGTGCCAGCAGCCCGCCCTCTGCCCGGGGGGCCACCTACAATGAGCAGTTCTTC. Translating it yields CASSPPSARGATYNEQFF.

This clonotype showed up just a few times. The rearrangement uses TRBV5-1 and TRBJ2-2; possible D gene TRBD1, 6 bases. The V end lost 4 bases, the J end lost 5 bases, and 15 bases lay between the germline ends. Looked up from germline, CDR1 is SGHRS and CDR2 is YFSETQ. The CDR3 consists of 15 residues. CDR3 sequence: CASSAPGQLTGELFF. In DNA form, the CDR3 reads TGCGCCAGCAGCGCACCGGGACAACTAACCGGGGAGCTGTTTTTT.

This clonotype was detected a few times. J is TRBJ1-1 and V is TRBV9; D remains ambiguous. The CDR3 is made up of 15 amino acids. Germline CDR1 is SGDLS and CDR2 is YYNGEE. V was pared by 4 bases and J by 1 base, with 14 bases between. The CDR3 sequence: CASSSQGRPNTEAFF. CDR3 nucleotides: TGTGCCAGCAGCTCCCAAGGACGGCCGAACACTGAAGCTTTCTTT.

V gene TRBV7-8 combines with J gene TRBJ2-7; D is perhaps TRBD1 (5 bases). The CDR3 extends over 17 amino acids. Trimming left V 0 bases short and J 3 bases short, with 18 bases between. CDR1 is SGHVS, CDR2 FQNEAQ, per germline. The CDR3 nucleotides read TGTGCCAGCAGCTTAGCCAGGGCTGGCGGTCGGGTCTACGAGCAGTACTTC. This sequence encodes CASSLARAGGRVYEQYF.

The rearrangement uses TRBV5-5 and TRBJ2-5; 9 bases are shared with TRBD2. This CDR3 contains 15 residues. The junction had 6 bases not matched to a gene; V was cut back by 1 base and J by 5 bases. Germline V gene lookup returns CDR1 SGHKS and CDR2 YYEKEE (reference sequence). The CDR3 loop is CASSLSGTSLETQYF. The CDR3 nucleotides read TGTGCCAGCAGCTTGTCCGGGACTAGCTTGGAGACCCAGTACTTC.

The chain employs TRBV18 and TRBJ2-3; no firm D call. Trimming shortened V by 7 bases and J by 2 bases, and 7 bases separated the two germline ends. Germline V gene data show CDR1 as KGHSH and CDR2 as LQKENI. The CDR3 runs to 12 residues. The CDR3 bases are TGTGCCAGCTGCTCCAACACAGATACGCAGTATTTT. Translated: CASCSNTDTQYF.

J is TRBJ2-3 and V is TRBV20-1; 8 bases are shared with TRBD1. Losses at the gene ends were 5 bases for V and 2 bases for J; bases not matched to a gene: 6. The CDR3 loop spans 14 amino acids. The germline V gene has CDR1 DFQATT and CDR2 SNEGSKA (reference sequence). CDR3 nucleotide sequence: TGCAGTGCTCCCCGGACAGGGAACACAGATACGCAGTATTTT. Its protein is CSAPRTGNTDTQYF.

The chain employs TRBV5-1 and TRBJ2-1; 14 positions match TRBD2. The CDR3 has 18 residues. The V and J ends lost 0 bases and 3 bases, in that order; junction bases with no gene match: 5. CDR1 is SGHRS, CDR2 YFSETQ, per germline. The CDR3 sequence: CASSLVGLAGDNYNEQFF. For the CDR3, the DNA is TGCGCCAGCAGCTTGGTGGGACTAGCGGGGGATAACTACAATGAGCAGTTCTTC.

The chain has TRBV20-1 and TRBJ2-1, with 10 positions matching TRBD1. CDR3 length: 14 residues. V dropped 5 bases and J dropped 5; count of bases not matched to a gene: 6. Germline CDR1 reads DFQATT; CDR2 reads SNEGSKA (reference sequence). CDR3 in DNA: TGCAGTGCTCAAAGGACAGGGGGACACAATGAGCAGTTCTTC. Residues: CSAQRTGGHNEQFF.

This clonotype was recorded a few times. The gene calls are TRBV11-2 and TRBJ2-5; 7 bases align to TRBD2. Germline CDR1 reads SGHAT; CDR2 reads FQNNGV. V lost 4 bases to trimming and J lost 5 bases; unmatched junction nucleotides: 4. CDR3 size: 13 residues. Written as DNA, the CDR3 is TGTGCCAGCAGCTGGGGGGGTTACGAGACCCAGTACTTC. Translation gives CASSWGGYETQYF. Full variable domain (rest looked up from reference TRBV11-2 and TRBJ2-5): EAGVAQSPRYKIIEKRQSVAFWCNPISGHATLYWYQQILGQGPKLLIQFQNNGVVDDSQLPKDRFSAERLKGVDSTLKIQPAKLEDSAVYLCASSWGGYETQYFGPGTRLLVL.

The rearrangement joins TRBV7-8 to TRBJ1-1; D perhaps matches TRBD1 (6 bases). The CDR3 covers 13 residues. Germline loops: CDR1 SGHVS, CDR2 FQNEAQ. V lost 6 bases and J 4 bases, leaving 12 bases between the germline ends. The CDR3 spells CASRLQQGTEAFF. The CDR3 DNA is TGTGCCAGCAGGCTGCAACAGGGCACTGAAGCTTTCTTT.

This clonotype has only a few counts. The genes are TRBV12-3 or TRBV12-4 and TRBJ1-1, with D perhaps TRBD1 (6 bases). Trimming stripped 6 bases from V and 7 bases from J, with 15 bases between. The CDR3 totals 13 residues. CDR3 protein: CASRGTLMIEAFF. The CDR3 DNA sequence: TGTGCCAGCAGAGGGACACTTATGATTGAAGCTTTCTTT.

This chain uses TRBV6-1 with TRBJ2-2, with TRBD1 matching 7 bases. Per the germline V gene, CDR1 is MNHNS and CDR2 is SASEGT. J was trimmed by 1 base and V by 6 bases; bases with no gene match: 5. The CDR3 is 15 amino acids. Here the CDR3 reads CASRPGTENTGELFF. The CDR3 region has the DNA TGTGCCAGCAGACCCGGGACAGAGAACACCGGGGAGCTGTTTTTT.

The V call is TRBV10-3, the J call TRBJ2-7; 10 nucleotides match TRBD2. This CDR3 spans 17 amino acids. Germline-derived CDR1 and CDR2 are ENHRY and SYGVKD. Germline trimming cut 0 bases from V and 0 bases from J; bases unmatched to any gene: 5. In DNA, the CDR3 is TGTGCCATCAGTGAGTCGGCAGCGGGAGGGCCCTCCTACGAGCAGTACTTC. Encoded protein: CAISESAAGGPSYEQYF.

This chain joins TRBV24-1 and TRBJ2-1; either TRBD1 or TRBD2 may fit D (7 bases each). In germline, CDR1 is KGHDR, CDR2 SFDVKD. CDR3 length equals 15 residues. Trimming removed 4 bases from V and 9 bases from J, with 18 bases in between. In DNA, the CDR3 is TGTGCCACCAGTGACCCCGGACTAGGGGGCGGTGAGCAGTTCTTC. Translating gives CATSDPGLGGGEQFF.

J is TRBJ2-5 and V is TRBV20-1; the D gene is possibly TRBD2 (7 bases). With 6 bases removed from V and 5 bases from J, the gap between germline ends came to 19 bases. This CDR3 has 14 residues. Germline CDR1 is DFQATT and CDR2 is SNEGSKA (reference sequence). This chain's CDR3 is CSAPSRGAQETQYF. The CDR3 DNA sequence: TGCAGTGCCCCGAGCCGGGGGGCCCAGGAGACCCAGTACTTC.

With regard to this clonotype: At one of its ends the junction is not consistent with the germline gene, which may arise from a read error. The chain recombines TRBV6-2 or TRBV6-3 with TRBJ2-5; 7 bases map to TRBD1. The CDR3 extends over 13 amino acids. The germline V gene encodes CDR1 MNHEY and CDR2 SVGEGT. CDR3 amino acids: CASSYSKTDRFHF. In nucleotides, the CDR3 is TGTGCCAGCAGTTACTCGAAAACGGACAGGTTCCACTTC.

The chain uses TRBV7-2 and TRBJ2-6, with a possible D match to TRBD1 (6 bases). The V end lost 4 bases, the J end lost 0 bases, and 13 bases lay between the germline ends. The CDR3 length is 17 residues. CDR1 and CDR2 from the germline V gene are SGHTA and FQGNSA. CDR3 in amino acids: CASSYGTPISGANVLTF. In nucleotides, the CDR3 is TGTGCCAGCAGCTACGGGACACCGATCTCTGGGGCCAACGTCCTGACTTTC.

The chain couples TRBV20-1 to TRBJ2-7; 11 bases are a match to TRBD1. The germline V gene encodes CDR1 DFQATT and CDR2 SNEGSKA (reference sequence). With V trimmed by 5 bases and J by 3 bases, 12 bases remained unmatched. CDR3 size: 16 residues. In DNA form, the CDR3 reads TGCAGTGCTGCCAGGACAGGGGGCCGCAAAGTCTACGAGCAGTACTTC. The encoded protein is CSAARTGGRKVYEQYF.

This chain connects TRBV7-9 to TRBJ1-1; 9 nucleotides align to TRBD1. The J segment lost 4 bases and the V segment lost 5 bases, leaving 11 bases of the junction unmatched. Germline CDR1 reads SEHNR; CDR2 reads FQNEAQ (reference sequence). This CDR3 spans 16 amino acids. CDR3 coding DNA: TGTGCCAGCAGCGGTGGACAGGGGAGAAGGGGCACTGAAGCTTTCTTT. Residues: CASSGGQGRRGTEAFF.

This clonotype was observed a handful of times. This chain links TRBV7-9 with TRBJ2-1, with a tentative D call TRBD2 (6 bases). This CDR3 has 13 amino acids. V was pared by 5 bases and J by 8 bases, with 13 bases between. Germline V lookup: CDR1 SEHNR, CDR2 FQNEAQ (reference sequence). Here the CDR3 reads CASSPSWGDEQFF. The DNA for the CDR3 is TGTGCCAGCAGCCCATCATGGGGGGATGAGCAGTTCTTC.

This chain uses TRBV19 with TRBJ2-1; 13 nucleotides align to TRBD2. The CDR3 length is 17 residues. Germline trimming cut 5 bases from V and 9 bases from J; bases unmatched to any gene: 13. Per the germline V gene, CDR1 is LNHDA and CDR2 is SQIVND (reference sequence). CDR3 DNA sequence: TGTGCCAGTAGTCGCATGTACGGGACTAGCGGGATAGGTGAGCAGTTCTTC. This codes for CASSRMYGTSGIGEQFF.

The chain recombines TRBV27 with TRBJ2-3; 9 nucleotides agree with TRBD2. V gave up 3 bases and J gave up 9 bases; unmatched junction bases: 7. Germline lookup yields CDR1 MNHEY and CDR2 SMNVEV (reference sequence). The CDR3 totals 14 residues. The CDR3 nucleotides read TGTGCCAGCAGTTTGACTAGCGGCCTAGGGACGCAGTATTTT. Encoded protein: CASSLTSGLGTQYF.

This clonotype was seen only a few times. The rearrangement joins TRBV5-1 to TRBJ1-1; unclear D gene. Per the germline V gene, CDR1 is SGHRS and CDR2 is YFSETQ. Trimming shortened V by 4 bases and J by 1 base, and 26 bases separated the two germline ends. The CDR3 contains 19 residues. CDR3 DNA: TGCGCCAGCAGCCAAGGGCAACTGTGGGAGGGAGGAGGGAACACTGAAGCTTTCTTT. The encoded protein is CASSQGQLWEGGGNTEAFF.